Presented here are 8 T cell receptor beta chains from one specimen sequenced in a study of T cell responses to AZD1222 COVID-19 vaccine. Method: immunoSEQ multiplex PCR; TCRdb's copy keeps in-frame clones and lacks some. The profile shows about 130,000 clones, roughly 90% of them singletons. The sequencing here drew on peripheral blood, taken 28 days after the second AZD1222 dose. The receptors were gathered from an adult who received the AZD1222 COVID-19 vaccine.

This clone was seen a single time. V usage is TRBV6-5 and J usage is TRBJ2-7, with TRBD1 identical over 7 bases. V trimming: 5 bases; J trimming: 4 bases; junction bases outside the gene matches: 5. This CDR3 has 13 amino acids. Germline V CDR1 and CDR2: MNHEY, SVGAGI. The CDR3 DNA follows: TGTGCCAGCAGTACAGAACAGGGGTACGAGCAGTACTTC. It codes for CASSTEQGYEQYF.

The V call is TRBV4-2, the J call TRBJ2-7; D possibly matches TRBD1 or TRBD2 (5 bases each). V was cut by 0 bases and J by 6 bases, with 15 bases left in between. The CDR3 has 15 residues. Germline CDR1 and CDR2: LGHNA and YNFKEQ. The CDR3 loop is CASSQEGEGAGEQYF. The CDR3 DNA reads TGTGCCAGCAGCCAAGAGGGAGAAGGGGCAGGCGAGCAGTACTTC.

In this sample, this clone turned up once. The V call is TRBV11-2, the J call TRBJ2-7; 13 nucleotides line up with TRBD2. The CDR3 has 15 amino acids. V shed 5 bases and J 6 bases; nucleotides not matched to a gene: 7. From germline, CDR1 is SGHAT and CDR2 FQNNGV. CDR3 residues: CASSRPGLAGSEQYF. CDR3 nucleotides: TGTGCCAGCAGCAGGCCGGGACTAGCGGGATCCGAGCAGTACTTC.

This clone was observed a single time. The V and J genes are TRBV12-3 or TRBV12-4 and TRBJ1-2; TRBD1 matches 8 bases. The CDR3 totals 13 residues. Trimming removed 5 bases from V and 5 bases from J; junction bases left unmatched: 4. The CDR3 loop reads CASSPGQEYGYTF. The CDR3 DNA sequence: TGTGCCAGCAGTCCGGGACAGGAGTATGGCTACACCTTC.

The V and J genes are TRBV10-3 and TRBJ2-7, with D unclear. V shed 0 bases and J shed 0 bases, with 3 bases lying between them. Per germline, CDR1 ENHRY and CDR2 SYGVKD. The CDR3 contains 13 residues. The CDR3 sequence: CAISESPSYEQYF. CDR3 coding DNA: TGTGCCATCAGTGAGTCGCCCTCCTACGAGCAGTACTTC.

The chain is built from TRBV11-3 and TRBJ2-5; D gene unclear. The CDR3 totals 13 residues. V was shortened by 4 bases and J by 4 bases, with 10 bases between the two germline ends. Germline loops: CDR1 SGHNT, CDR2 YENEEA. The CDR3: CASSSWRGETQYF. The DNA of the CDR3 is TGTGCCAGCAGCTCATGGCGTGGAGAGACCCAGTACTTC.

Worth noting for this clone: Within the sample, other DNA sequences also encode this same CDR3. V and J are TRBV11-2 and TRBJ2-7; no clear D. The CDR3 runs to 13 residues. The germline gives CDR1 SGHAT, CDR2 FQNNGV. V lost 5 bases and J lost 2, with 10 bases in between. The CDR3 here is CASSLQTAYEQYF. DNA for the CDR3: TGTGCCAGCAGCCTGCAGACGGCCTACGAGCAGTACTTC.

Concerning this clone: The sample contains more than one DNA sequence encoding this CDR3. The chain couples TRBV3-1 (or the pseudogene TRBV3-2) to TRBJ1-4; a possible D gene is TRBD1 (5 bases). Trimming left V 0 bases short and J 0 bases short, with 8 bases between. This CDR3 comprises 16 residues. The germline CDR1 and CDR2 sequences are LGHDT and YNNKEL (reference sequence). The CDR3 protein is CASSQDLTATNEKLFF. CDR3 sequence (DNA): TGTGCCAGCAGCCAAGATTTGACAGCAACTAATGAAAAACTGTTTTTT.